The 25 T cell receptor beta chains reported below all come from one sample, sequenced in a study of regulatory T cells in long-lasting Graves disease. Time point of the sample: persistent/refractory GD, antithyroid drugs over 5 years with positive TRAb. PBMC RNA served as the TCR library source. Combining iRepertoire HTBI primers with Arm-PCR of CDR3 regions, the authors built TCR beta libraries. TCRdb used MiXCR to reprocess the multiplex PCR reads, holding one entry per CDR3 protein. The table has some 300,000 distinct CDR3 sequences, 22% seen once. The specimen comprised peripheral blood mononuclear cells (PBMCs), sampled when the disease was refractory, from a patient treated with antithyroid drugs. These receptor sequences come from a female donor with Graves disease.

This clonotype was seen a handful of times. The J gene is TRBJ2-2, the V gene TRBV27; no clear D. The V gene lost 5 bases and the J gene lost 4 bases, with 8 bases spanning the gap. Germline V gene lookup returns CDR1 MNHEY and CDR2 SMNVEV (reference sequence). The CDR3 runs to 13 residues. In nucleotides, the CDR3 is TGTGCCAGCAGTCGTCACGCCACCGGGGAGCTGTTTTTT. It specifies CASSRHATGELFF.

Here the CDR3 DNA reads TGTGCCAGCAGCTTAGAACCGAAGGGTAGAGGCTATGGCTACACCTTC. This encodes CASSLEPKGRGYGYTF. The chain employs TRBV7-2 and TRBJ1-2, with D unresolved. The germline V gene has CDR1 SGHTA and CDR2 FQGNSA. The CDR3 sequence is 16 residues long. V lost 1 base and J 4 bases, leaving 16 bases between the germline ends.

This clonotype was counted many times. The CDR3 is CASSLAPGTYEQYF. Here the CDR3 DNA reads TGTGCCAGCAGCTTAGCCCCAGGAACCTACGAGCAGTACTTC. This chain joins TRBV7-2 and TRBJ2-7; D is ambiguous. The germline V gene has CDR1 SGHTA and CDR2 FQGNSA. V lost 0 bases and J lost 2, with 8 bases in between. The length of the CDR3 is 14 residues.

This clonotype was found many times. In DNA form, the CDR3 reads TGTGCCAGCAGAGCCCTAGCGGGAGGGCCCTACGAGCAGTACTTC. This translates into CASRALAGGPYEQYF. V is TRBV9 and J is TRBJ2-7, with 12 bases matching TRBD2. The CDR3 consists of 15 residues. Germline trimming cut 5 bases from V and 2 bases from J; bases unmatched to any gene: 5. The germline CDR1 and CDR2 sequences are SGDLS and YYNGEE. The full variable domain, its missing parts supplied by reference TRBV9 and TRBJ2-7, is DSGVTQTPKHLITATGQRVTLRCSPRSGDLSVYWYQQSLDQGLQFLIQYYNGEERAKGNILERFSAQQFPDLHSELNLSSLELGDSALYFCASRALAGGPYEQYFGPGTRLTVT.

This clonotype was seen at least ten times. The J gene is TRBJ2-3, the V gene TRBV11-2; D not resolved. This CDR3 comprises 17 residues. CDR1 and CDR2 from the germline V gene are SGHAT and FQNNGV. V lost 2 bases and J 2 bases, leaving 17 bases between the germline ends. The CDR3 sequence is CASSLMWNTDTTDTQYF. The CDR3 nucleotides read TGTGCCAGCAGCTTAATGTGGAACACGGATACCACAGATACGCAGTATTTT.

Details on this clonotype: This may come from a read error, since a much larger clone is one base off. The chain combines TRBV28 with TRBJ2-5, with 7 positions matching TRBD1. This CDR3 is 15 amino acids long. Germline lookup yields CDR1 MDHEN and CDR2 SYDVKM. The V segment lost 5 bases and the J segment 1 base; nucleotides outside the gene matches: 7. The CDR3 reads CASSPRDRVQETQYF. The DNA of the CDR3 is TGTGCCAGCAGTCCCCGGGACAGAGTCCAAGAGACCCAGTACTTC.

This clonotype was detected many times. The V call is TRBV27, the J call TRBJ2-4; either TRBD1 or TRBD2 may fit D (5 bases each). This CDR3 spans 14 amino acids. V dropped 5 bases and J dropped 6 bases, with 14 bases sitting between them. Germline CDR1 reads MNHEY; CDR2 reads SMNVEV (reference sequence). The CDR3 coding sequence is TGTGCCAGCAGTCGGGGTGGGGCGGGAAACATTCAGTACTTC. Protein product: CASSRGGAGNIQYF.

This clonotype has a count of ten or more. The chain carries TRBV27 and TRBJ2-5, with D tentatively TRBD1 or TRBD2 (7 bases each). There are 12 residues in the CDR3. From germline, CDR1 is MNHEY and CDR2 SMNVEV (reference sequence). V was trimmed by 6 bases and J by 5 bases, leaving 10 bases between them. In DNA form, the CDR3 reads TGTGCCAGCAGGCAGGGGGGGGAGACCCAGTACTTC. Its translation is CASRQGGETQYF.

At least ten counts were recorded for this clonotype. This sequence joins TRBV2 and TRBJ2-5; TRBD2 matches 10 bases. The CDR3 extends over 16 amino acids. Losses at the gene ends were 6 bases for V and 2 bases for J; bases not matched to a gene: 9. In germline, CDR1 is SNHLY, CDR2 FYNNEI. DNA for the CDR3: TGTGCCAGCAGCCCAAGCGGGAGGGGAGAGCAAGAGACCCAGTACTTC. Its translation is CASSPSGRGEQETQYF.

As to this clonotype: At one of its ends the junction is not consistent with the germline gene, which may arise from a read error. This chain joins TRBV10-3 and TRBJ1-4; 7 nucleotides match TRBD1. The CDR3 length is 12 residues. Germline V gene sequence: CDR1 ENHRY, CDR2 SYGVKD. The CDR3 sequence: CAISRQGEKLSF. For the CDR3, the DNA is TGTGCCATCAGTCGACAGGGAGAAAAACTGTCTTTT.

This clonotype was seen ten or more times. The chain uses TRBV28 and TRBJ1-2, with 7 bases fitting TRBD1. The CDR3 contains 18 residues. Per the germline V gene, CDR1 is MDHEN and CDR2 is SYDVKM. Germline trimming cut 5 bases from V and 4 bases from J; bases unmatched to any gene: 19. As DNA, the CDR3 is TGTGCCAGCAGTACTCTTCAACATGACAGGGAAGGTAGCTATGGCTACACCTTC. Translating gives CASSTLQHDREGSYGYTF.

With regard to this clonotype: A single base separates this from a much larger clone, so it may be a read error. The genes are TRBV5-1 and TRBJ1-1, with a weak D call TRBD1 (5 bases). CDR1 is SGHRS, CDR2 YFSETQ, per germline. V was shortened by 6 bases and J by 0 bases, with 12 bases between the two germline ends. The CDR3 is made up of 14 amino acids. CDR3: CASKGTTVNTEAFF. The CDR3 coding sequence is TGCGCCAGCAAAGGGACTACAGTGAACACTGAAGCTTTCTTT.

The chain links TRBV9 to TRBJ1-1; D may be TRBD1 (5 bases). V lost 0 bases to trimming and J lost 2 bases, with 11 bases between them. This CDR3 spans 15 amino acids. Germline-derived CDR1 and CDR2 are SGDLS and YYNGEE. CDR3 in amino acids: CASSVVSRANTEAFF. The CDR3 DNA sequence: TGTGCCAGCAGCGTAGTAAGCAGGGCAAACACTGAAGCTTTCTTT.

This clonotype appeared a few times. V and J are TRBV7-8 and TRBJ1-3, with D possibly matching TRBD1 (5 bases). The V gene's germline CDR1 is SGHVS and CDR2 FQNEAQ. The germline V and J ends were trimmed by 6 bases and 2 bases, with 11 bases remaining between them. The CDR3 spans 14 residues. The CDR3 loop is CASSLGEAGNTIYF. DNA of the CDR3: TGTGCCAGCAGTCTAGGGGAAGCTGGAAACACCATATATTTT.

This clonotype appeared many times. The chain uses TRBV5-1 and TRBJ1-6; TRBD1 might be the D (6 bases). Between the trimmed V and J ends, which lost 0 bases and 10 bases, there was a span of 14 bases. Per germline, CDR1 SGHRS and CDR2 YFSETQ. The CDR3 spans 15 residues. The DNA of the CDR3 is TGCGCCAGCAGCTTGGCGGGACAATCTGCGTCACCCCTCCACTTT. Amino acids: CASSLAGQSASPLHF.

Worth noting for this clonotype: A far larger clone is only one base removed, so a read error is likely. J is TRBJ2-1 and V is TRBV20-1, with 8 positions matching TRBD1. Germline loops: CDR1 DFQATT, CDR2 SNEGSKA (reference sequence). With V trimmed by 5 bases and J by 10 bases, 13 bases remained unmatched. This CDR3 comprises 14 residues. The CDR3, as DNA: TGCAGTGCTGAACCCCGGGACAGGTTCAACGAGCAGTTCTTC. Translation: CSAEPRDRFNEQFF.

This clonotype was found many times. The CDR3 sequence: CASSLYTWFGDNNYGYTF. The CDR3 DNA sequence: TGTGCCAGCAGCTTGTACACTTGGTTTGGGGACAATAACTATGGCTACACCTTC. The J gene is TRBJ1-2, the V gene TRBV5-5; tentative D call: TRBD1 (6 bases). Germline CDR1 SGHKS, CDR2 YYEKEE (reference sequence). V shed 1 base and J shed 1 base, with 20 bases lying between them. The CDR3 runs 18 residues.

This clonotype has ten or more counts. V is TRBV28 and J is TRBJ2-5; tentative D call: TRBD2 (5 bases). Germline V CDR1 and CDR2: MDHEN, SYDVKM. Trimming took 4 bases from V and 0 from J, leaving 15 bases between them. The CDR3 runs to 16 residues. The chain's CDR3 is CASSSPARGYQETQYF. CDR3 in DNA: TGTGCCAGCAGTTCTCCCGCCAGAGGGTACCAAGAGACCCAGTACTTC.

Only a few counts were recorded for this clonotype. The rearrangement links TRBV30 to TRBJ2-5; maybe TRBD1 (5 bases). The CDR3 totals 18 residues. Trimming shortened V by 4 bases and J by 5 bases, and 29 bases separated the two germline ends. Germline CDR1 and CDR2: GTSNPN and SVGIG (reference sequence). CDR3 residues: CAWTPSGYLTPFGETQYF. In nucleotides, the CDR3 is TGTGCCTGGACTCCCTCAGGGTACCTTACCCCCTTCGGGGAGACCCAGTACTTC.

About this clonotype: At one boundary the junction diverges from the germline segment, which might be a read error. The chain joins TRBV11-2 to TRBJ1-5; D might be TRBD1 (5 bases). The CDR3 has 12 amino acids. Germline lookup yields CDR1 SGHAT and CDR2 FQNNGV. Here the CDR3 DNA reads TGTGCCAGCAACTTAGATCAGGGACCCCAGCATTTT. As protein: CASNLDQGPQHF.

Many counts were recorded for this clonotype. The V gene is TRBV12-3 or TRBV12-4, the J gene TRBJ2-5, with D perhaps TRBD1 (5 bases). This CDR3 has 14 residues. V shed 2 bases and J shed 4 bases, with 11 bases lying between them. The CDR3 sequence is CASSLRQGGETQYF. CDR3 in DNA: TGTGCCAGCAGTTTACGGCAGGGCGGAGAGACCCAGTACTTC.

This clonotype was picked up a small number of times. The chain has TRBV6-1 and TRBJ1-5; D possibly corresponds to TRBD1 (6 bases). Germline CDR1 and CDR2: MNHNS and SASEGT. The CDR3 extends over 14 amino acids. The V end was cut by 7 bases, the J end by 1 base, with 11 bases between. The CDR3 is CASNGGLSNQPQHF. In nucleotides, the CDR3 is TGTGCCAGCAATGGGGGGCTAAGCAATCAGCCCCAGCATTTT.

The gene calls are TRBV12-3 or TRBV12-4 and TRBJ1-6, with D tentatively TRBD1 (6 bases). Deletions cut 7 bases from V and 18 bases from J, with 25 bases between. The CDR3 is made up of 14 amino acids. The CDR3 DNA reads TGTGCCAGCACCCGGGACAAGGGGTATGAGACCCCCCACTTT. Translating gives CASTRDKGYETPHF.

This clonotype was observed a few times. V is TRBV7-2 and J is TRBJ1-3, with D perhaps matching TRBD1 (6 bases). This CDR3 is 16 amino acids long. V lost 1 base and J lost 4, with 14 bases in between. Germline CDR1 SGHTA, CDR2 FQGNSA. The CDR3 region is CASSLVGGLAGNTIYF. CDR3 bases: TGTGCCAGCAGCTTAGTAGGGGGGCTTGCGGGAAACACCATATATTTT.

Points on this clonotype: This may be a read error: a much more frequent sequence differs by one nucleotide. The chain uses TRBV28 and TRBJ1-1; a possible D gene is TRBD1 (5 bases). This CDR3 has 18 amino acids. Looked up from germline, CDR1 is MDHEN and CDR2 is SYDVKM. CDR3: CTSSLDLGGKGHNTEAFF. In nucleotides, the CDR3 is TGTACCAGCAGTTTAGACCTGGGGGGGAAGGGTCATAACACTGAAGCTTTCTTT.